This T cell receptor beta chain was retrieved from a study of early stage breast cancer tumors. Study-wide background: Invasive lobular carcinomas made up about 35% of the 12 ER+/PR+/HER2- tumors.

Losses at the gene ends were 5 bases for V and 3 bases for J; bases not matched to a gene: 15. Per the germline V gene, CDR1 is MNHEY and CDR2 is SMNVEV (reference sequence). The CDR3 runs 18 residues. Whole-study results and caveats: Most shared enriched TCRB sequences were commonly generated ones. Compared with adjacent normal breast, tumors showed about 2.4-fold denser, more clonal T cells.

TCRdb's table, derived via immunoSEQ multiplex PCR, lists solely in-frame clones and lacks some. The sample includes 9,500 to 10,000 clones, over 70% of them seen just once. A note on this clone: Its antigen remains unknown.

The clonotype was recovered from a person in their 40s with breast cancer. The sequenced material came from normal breast tissue next to the tumor. This chain links TRBV27 with TRBJ2-2; 7 nucleotides line up with TRBD1. The CDR3 reads CASSLKPPWTGHTGELFF. CDR3 nucleotides: TGTGCCAGCAGTCTTAAACCCCCCTGGACAGGTCACACCGGGGAGCTGTTTTTT.